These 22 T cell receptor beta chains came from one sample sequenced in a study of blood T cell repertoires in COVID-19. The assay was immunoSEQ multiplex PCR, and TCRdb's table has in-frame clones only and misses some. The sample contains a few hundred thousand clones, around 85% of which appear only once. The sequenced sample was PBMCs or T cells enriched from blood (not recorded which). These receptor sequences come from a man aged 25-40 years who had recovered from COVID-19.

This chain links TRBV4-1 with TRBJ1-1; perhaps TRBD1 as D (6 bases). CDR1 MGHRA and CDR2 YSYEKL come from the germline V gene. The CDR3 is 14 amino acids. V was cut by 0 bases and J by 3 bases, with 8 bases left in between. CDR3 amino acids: CASSQEPGDTEAFF. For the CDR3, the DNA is TGCGCCAGCAGCCAAGAGCCAGGGGACACTGAAGCTTTCTTT.

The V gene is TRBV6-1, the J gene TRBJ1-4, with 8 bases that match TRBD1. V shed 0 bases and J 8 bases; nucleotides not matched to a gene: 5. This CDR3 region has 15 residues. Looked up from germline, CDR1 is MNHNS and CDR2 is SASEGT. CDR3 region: CASSEAGRGREKLFF. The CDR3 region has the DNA TGTGCCAGCAGTGAAGCCGGCAGGGGGCGAGAAAAACTGTTTTTT.

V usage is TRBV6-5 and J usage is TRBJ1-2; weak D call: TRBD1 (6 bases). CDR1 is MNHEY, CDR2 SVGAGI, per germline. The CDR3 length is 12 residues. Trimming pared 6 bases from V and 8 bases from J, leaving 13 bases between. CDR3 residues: CASRLQGDGYTF. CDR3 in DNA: TGTGCCAGCAGACTACAGGGTGACGGCTACACCTTC.

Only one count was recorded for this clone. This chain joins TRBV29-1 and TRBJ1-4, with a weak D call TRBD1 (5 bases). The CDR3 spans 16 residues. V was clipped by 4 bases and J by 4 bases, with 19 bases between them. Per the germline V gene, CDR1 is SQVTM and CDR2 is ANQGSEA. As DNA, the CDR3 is TGCAGCGTTGCCAACCTTGCGGTCCAGGGTAATGAAAAACTGTTTTTT. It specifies CSVANLAVQGNEKLFF.

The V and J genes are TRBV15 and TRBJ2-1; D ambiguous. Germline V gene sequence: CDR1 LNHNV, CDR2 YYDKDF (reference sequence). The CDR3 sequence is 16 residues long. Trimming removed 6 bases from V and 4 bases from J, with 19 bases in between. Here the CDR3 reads CATRSSIPDIYNEQFF. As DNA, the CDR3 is TGTGCCACCAGGTCAAGTATTCCAGATATATACAATGAGCAGTTCTTC.

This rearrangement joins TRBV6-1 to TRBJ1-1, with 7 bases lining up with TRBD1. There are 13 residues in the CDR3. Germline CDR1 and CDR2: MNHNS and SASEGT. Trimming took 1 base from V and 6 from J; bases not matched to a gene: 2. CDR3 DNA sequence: TGTGCCAGCAGTGAAGACAGGGGATCTGAAGCTTTCTTT. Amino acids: CASSEDRGSEAFF.

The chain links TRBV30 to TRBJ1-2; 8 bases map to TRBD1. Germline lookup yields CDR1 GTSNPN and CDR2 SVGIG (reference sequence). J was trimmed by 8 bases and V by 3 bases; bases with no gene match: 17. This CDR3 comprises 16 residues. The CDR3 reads CAWSDTWDRSSHGYTF. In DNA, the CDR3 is TGTGCCTGGAGCGACACCTGGGACAGGTCTTCTCACGGCTACACCTTC.

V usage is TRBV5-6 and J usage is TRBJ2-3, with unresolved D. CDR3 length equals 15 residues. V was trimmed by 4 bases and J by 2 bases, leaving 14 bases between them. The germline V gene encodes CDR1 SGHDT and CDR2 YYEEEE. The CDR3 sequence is CASSLEQYFTDTQYF. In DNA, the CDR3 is TGTGCCAGCAGCCTCGAACAGTACTTCACAGATACGCAGTATTTT.

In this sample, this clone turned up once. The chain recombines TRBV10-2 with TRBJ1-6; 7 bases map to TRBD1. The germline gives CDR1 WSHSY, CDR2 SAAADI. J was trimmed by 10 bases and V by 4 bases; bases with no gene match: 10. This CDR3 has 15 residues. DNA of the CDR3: TGCGCCAGCAGTGCCTCGACAGGGTTATCCTCACCCCTCCACTTT. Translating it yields CASSASTGLSSPLHF.

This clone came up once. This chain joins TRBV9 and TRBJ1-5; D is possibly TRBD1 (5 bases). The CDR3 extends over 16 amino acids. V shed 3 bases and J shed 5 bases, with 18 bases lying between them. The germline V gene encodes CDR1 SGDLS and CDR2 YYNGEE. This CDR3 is CASSGEGAPAHQPQHF. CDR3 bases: TGTGCCAGCAGCGGTGAAGGGGCCCCGGCACATCAGCCCCAGCATTTT.

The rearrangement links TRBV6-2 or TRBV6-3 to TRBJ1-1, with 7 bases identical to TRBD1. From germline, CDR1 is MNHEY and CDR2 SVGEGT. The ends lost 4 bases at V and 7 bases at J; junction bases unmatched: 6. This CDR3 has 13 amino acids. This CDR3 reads CASSSNRGGEAFF. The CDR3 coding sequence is TGTGCCAGCAGTTCGAACAGGGGTGGTGAAGCTTTCTTT.

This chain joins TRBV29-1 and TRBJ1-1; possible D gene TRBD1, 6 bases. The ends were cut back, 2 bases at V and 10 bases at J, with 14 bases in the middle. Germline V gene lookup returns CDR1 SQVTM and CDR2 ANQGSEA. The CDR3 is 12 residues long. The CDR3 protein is CSVEIQGDVAFF. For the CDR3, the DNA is TGCAGCGTTGAAATACAGGGTGATGTAGCTTTCTTT.

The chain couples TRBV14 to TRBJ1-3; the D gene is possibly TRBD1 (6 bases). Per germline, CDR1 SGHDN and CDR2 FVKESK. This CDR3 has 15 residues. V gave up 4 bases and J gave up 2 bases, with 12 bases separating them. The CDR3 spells CASSRTGIAGNTIYF. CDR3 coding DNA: TGTGCCAGCAGCCGAACAGGGATCGCTGGAAACACCATATATTTT.

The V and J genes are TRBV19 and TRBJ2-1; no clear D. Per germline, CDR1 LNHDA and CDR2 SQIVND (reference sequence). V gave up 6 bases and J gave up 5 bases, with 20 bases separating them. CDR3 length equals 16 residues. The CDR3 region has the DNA TGTGCCAGTAGGGCTGGGTCGGGTTCGCTAAACAATGAGCAGTTCTTC. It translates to CASRAGSGSLNNEQFF. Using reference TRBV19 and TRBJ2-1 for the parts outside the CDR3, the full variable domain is DGGITQSPKYLFRKEGQNVTLSCEQNLNHDAMYWYRQDPGQGLRLIYYSQIVNDFQKGDIAEGYSVSREKKESFPLTVTSAQKNPTAFYLCASRAGSGSLNNEQFFGPGTRLTVL.

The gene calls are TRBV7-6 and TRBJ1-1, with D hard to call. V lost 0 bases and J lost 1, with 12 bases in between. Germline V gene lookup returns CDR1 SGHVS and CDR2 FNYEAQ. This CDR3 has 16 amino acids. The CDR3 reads CASSLAVAGQNTEAFF. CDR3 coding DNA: TGTGCCAGCAGCTTAGCGGTGGCAGGCCAGAACACTGAAGCTTTCTTT.

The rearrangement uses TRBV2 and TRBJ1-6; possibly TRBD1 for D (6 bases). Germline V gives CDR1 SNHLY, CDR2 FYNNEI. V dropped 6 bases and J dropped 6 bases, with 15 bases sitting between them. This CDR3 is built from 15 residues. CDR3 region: CASRLQGSSNSPLHF. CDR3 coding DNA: TGTGCCAGCAGACTACAGGGAAGTAGTAATTCACCCCTCCACTTT.

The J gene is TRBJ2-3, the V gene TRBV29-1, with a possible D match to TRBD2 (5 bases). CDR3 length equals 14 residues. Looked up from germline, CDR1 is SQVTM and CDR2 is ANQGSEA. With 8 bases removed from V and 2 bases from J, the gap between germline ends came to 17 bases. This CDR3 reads CSSKRDRATDTQYF. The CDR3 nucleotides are TGCAGCTCTAAACGGGATCGGGCCACAGATACGCAGTATTTT.

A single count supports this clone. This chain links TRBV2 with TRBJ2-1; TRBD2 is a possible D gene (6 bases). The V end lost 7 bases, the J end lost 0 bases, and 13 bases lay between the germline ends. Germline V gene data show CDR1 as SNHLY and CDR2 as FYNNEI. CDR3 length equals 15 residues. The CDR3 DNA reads TGTGCCAGCACCAACGGGGGACCCTCCTACAATGAGCAGTTCTTC. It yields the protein CASTNGGPSYNEQFF.

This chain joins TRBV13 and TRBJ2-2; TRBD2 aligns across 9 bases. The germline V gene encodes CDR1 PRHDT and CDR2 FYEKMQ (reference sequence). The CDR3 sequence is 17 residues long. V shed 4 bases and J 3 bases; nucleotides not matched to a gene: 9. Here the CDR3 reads CASSSGGLAGYTGELFF. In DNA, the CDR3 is TGTGCCAGCAGCTCCGGGGGGCTAGCGGGGTACACCGGGGAGCTGTTTTTT. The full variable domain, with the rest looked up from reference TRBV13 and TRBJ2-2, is AAGVIQSPRHLIKEKRETATLKCYPIPRHDTVYWYQQGPGQDPQFLISFYEKMQSDKGSIPDRFSAQQFSDYHSELNMSSLELGDSALYFCASSSGGLAGYTGELFFGEGSRLTVL.

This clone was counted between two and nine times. DNA of the CDR3: TGCGCCAGCAGTCTCGGCCTTGAGGGGGATGTTAGAGTCGAGACCCAGTACTTC. Translated: CASSLGLEGDVRVETQYF. This chain joins TRBV5-1 and TRBJ2-5; weak D call: TRBD1 (6 bases). This CDR3 has 18 amino acids. Germline V CDR1 and CDR2: SGHRS, YFSETQ. The ends were cut back, 5 bases at V and 5 bases at J, with 28 bases in the middle.

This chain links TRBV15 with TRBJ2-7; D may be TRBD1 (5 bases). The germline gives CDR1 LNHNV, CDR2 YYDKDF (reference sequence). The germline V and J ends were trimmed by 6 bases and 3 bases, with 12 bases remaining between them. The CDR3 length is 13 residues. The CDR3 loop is CATSDRQNYEQYF. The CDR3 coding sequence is TGTGCCACCAGTGACAGACAAAACTACGAGCAGTACTTC.

The DNA of the CDR3 is TGTGCCAGCAGTCCTGGGCCGAGCTCTGGAAACACCATATATTTT. Translated: CASSPGPSSGNTIYF. V is TRBV25-1 and J is TRBJ1-3; D is unresolved. Trimming cost V 5 bases and J 0 bases, with 11 bases left between them. CDR1 and CDR2 from the germline V gene are MGHDK and SYGVNS. The CDR3 runs to 15 residues.